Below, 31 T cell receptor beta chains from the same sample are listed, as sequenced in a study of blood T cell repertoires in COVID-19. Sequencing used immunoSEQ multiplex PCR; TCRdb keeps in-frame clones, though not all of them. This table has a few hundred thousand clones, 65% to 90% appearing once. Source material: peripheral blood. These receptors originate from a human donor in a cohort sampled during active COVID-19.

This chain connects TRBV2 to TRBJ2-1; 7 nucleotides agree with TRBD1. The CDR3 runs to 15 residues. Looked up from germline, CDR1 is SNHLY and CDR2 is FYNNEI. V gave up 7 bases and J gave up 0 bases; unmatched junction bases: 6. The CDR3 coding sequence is TGTGCCAGCAAAGGGGGCGTGAGCTCCTACAATGAGCAGTTCTTC. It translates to CASKGGVSSYNEQFF.

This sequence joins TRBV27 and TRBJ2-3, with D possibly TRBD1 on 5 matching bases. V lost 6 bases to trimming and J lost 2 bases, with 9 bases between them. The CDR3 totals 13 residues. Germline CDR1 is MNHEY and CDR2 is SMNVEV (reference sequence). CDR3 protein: CASSLTVTDTQYF. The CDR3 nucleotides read TGTGCCAGCAGCCTGACAGTCACAGATACGCAGTATTTT.

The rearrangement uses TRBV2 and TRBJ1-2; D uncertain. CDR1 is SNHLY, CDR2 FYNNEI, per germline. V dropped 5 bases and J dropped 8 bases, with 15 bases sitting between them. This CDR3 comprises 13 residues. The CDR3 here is CASSSEVTGGYTF. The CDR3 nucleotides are TGTGCCAGCAGTTCGGAGGTGACGGGAGGCTACACCTTC. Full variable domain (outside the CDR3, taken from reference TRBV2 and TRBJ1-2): EPEVTQTPSHQVTQMGQEVILRCVPISNHLYFYWYRQILGQKVEFLVSFYNNEISEKSEIFDDQFSVERPDGSNFTLKIRSTKLEDSAMYFCASSSEVTGGYTFGSGTRLTVV.

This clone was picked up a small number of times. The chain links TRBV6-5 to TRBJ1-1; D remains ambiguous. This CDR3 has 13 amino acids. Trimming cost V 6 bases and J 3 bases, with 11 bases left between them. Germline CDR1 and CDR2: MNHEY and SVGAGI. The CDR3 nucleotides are TGTGCCAGCAGACCCTATGGAGACACTGAAGCTTTCTTT. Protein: CASRPYGDTEAFF.

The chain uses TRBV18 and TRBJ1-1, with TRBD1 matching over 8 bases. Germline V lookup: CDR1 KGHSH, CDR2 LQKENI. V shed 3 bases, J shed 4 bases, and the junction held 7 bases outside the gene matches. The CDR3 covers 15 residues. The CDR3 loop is CASSPLPDRGTEAFF. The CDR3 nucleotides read TGTGCCAGCTCACCGCTCCCCGACAGGGGCACTGAAGCTTTCTTT. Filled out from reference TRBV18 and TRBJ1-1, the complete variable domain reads NAGVMQNPRHLVRRRGQEARLRCSPMKGHSHVYWYRQLPEEGLKFMVYLQKENIIDESGMPKERFSAEFPKEGPSILRIQQVVRGDSAAYFCASSPLPDRGTEAFFGQGTRLTVV.

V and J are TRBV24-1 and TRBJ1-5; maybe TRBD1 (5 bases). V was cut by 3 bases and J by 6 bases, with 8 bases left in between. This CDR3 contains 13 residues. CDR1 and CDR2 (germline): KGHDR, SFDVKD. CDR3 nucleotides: TGTGCCACCAGTGATGTAGGGGTTCAGCCCCAGCATTTT. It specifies CATSDVGVQPQHF.

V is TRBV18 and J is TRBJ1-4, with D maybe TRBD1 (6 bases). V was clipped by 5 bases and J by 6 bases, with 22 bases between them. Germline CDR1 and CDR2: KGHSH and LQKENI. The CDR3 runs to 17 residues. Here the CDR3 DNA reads TGTGCCAGCTCATCCCCGGTAACGGGACAAGGTTATGAAAAACTGTTTTTT. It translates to CASSSPVTGQGYEKLFF.

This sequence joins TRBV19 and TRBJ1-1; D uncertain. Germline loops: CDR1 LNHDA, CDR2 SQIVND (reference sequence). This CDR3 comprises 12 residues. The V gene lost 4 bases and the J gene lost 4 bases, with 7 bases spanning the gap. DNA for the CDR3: TGTGCCAGTAGTACCTCTAGCACTGAAGCTTTCTTT. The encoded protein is CASSTSSTEAFF.

The CDR3 DNA is TGTGCCAGCAGTGAAGGGGGACTGGGCACAGATACGCAGTATTTT. Its translation is CASSEGGLGTDTQYF. V and J are TRBV6-1 and TRBJ2-3, with D tentatively TRBD2 (6 bases). The V end was cut by 1 base, the J end by 1 base, with 9 bases between. CDR1 and CDR2 (germline): MNHNS, SASEGT. There are 15 residues in the CDR3.

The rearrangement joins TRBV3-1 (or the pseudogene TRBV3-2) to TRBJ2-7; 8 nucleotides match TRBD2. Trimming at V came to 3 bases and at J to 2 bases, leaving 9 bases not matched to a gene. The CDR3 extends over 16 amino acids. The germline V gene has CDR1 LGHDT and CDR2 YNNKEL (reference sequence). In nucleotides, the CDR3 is TGTGCCAGCAGCCACCAGAAACTAGCGGACACCTACGAGCAGTACTTC. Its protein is CASSHQKLADTYEQYF.

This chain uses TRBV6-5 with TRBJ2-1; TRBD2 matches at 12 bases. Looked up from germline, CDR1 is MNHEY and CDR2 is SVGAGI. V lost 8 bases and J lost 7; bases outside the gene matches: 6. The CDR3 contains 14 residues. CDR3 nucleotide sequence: TGTGCCAGCGACACTAGCGGGGGGAGGAATGAGCAGTTCTTC. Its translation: CASDTSGGRNEQFF.

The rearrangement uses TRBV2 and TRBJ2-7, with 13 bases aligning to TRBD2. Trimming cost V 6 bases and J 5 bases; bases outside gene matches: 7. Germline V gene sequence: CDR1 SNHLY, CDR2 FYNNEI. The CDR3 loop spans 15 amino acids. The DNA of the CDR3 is TGTGCCAGCAGGGAGAGACTAGCGGGGGGCAACGAGCAGTACTTC. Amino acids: CASRERLAGGNEQYF.

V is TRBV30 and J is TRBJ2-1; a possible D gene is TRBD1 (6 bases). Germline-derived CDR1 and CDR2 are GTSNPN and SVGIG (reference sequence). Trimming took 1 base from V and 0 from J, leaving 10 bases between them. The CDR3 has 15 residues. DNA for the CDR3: TGTGCCTGGAGTGGGGGGCTGAACTCCTACAATGAGCAGTTCTTC. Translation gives CAWSGGLNSYNEQFF.

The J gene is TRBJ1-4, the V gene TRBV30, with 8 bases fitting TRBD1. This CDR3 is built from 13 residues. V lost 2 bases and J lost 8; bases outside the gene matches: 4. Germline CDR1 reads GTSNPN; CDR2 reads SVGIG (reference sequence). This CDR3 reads CAWSYDRGEKLFF. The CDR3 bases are TGTGCCTGGAGTTATGACAGGGGAGAAAAACTGTTTTTT.

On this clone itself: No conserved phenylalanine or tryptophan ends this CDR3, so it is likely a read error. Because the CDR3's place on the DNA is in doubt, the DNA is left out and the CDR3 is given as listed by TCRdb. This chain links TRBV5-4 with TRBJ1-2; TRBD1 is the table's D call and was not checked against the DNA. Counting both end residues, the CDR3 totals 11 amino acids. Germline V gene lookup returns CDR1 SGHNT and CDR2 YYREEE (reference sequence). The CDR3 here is CASSLGTTRCL.

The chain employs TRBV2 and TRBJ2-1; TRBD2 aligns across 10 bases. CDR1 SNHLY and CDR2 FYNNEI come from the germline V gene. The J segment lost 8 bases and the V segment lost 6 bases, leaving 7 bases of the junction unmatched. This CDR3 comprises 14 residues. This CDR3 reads CASRERGGWDEQFF. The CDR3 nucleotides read TGTGCCAGCAGAGAGCGGGGGGGTTGGGATGAGCAGTTCTTC.

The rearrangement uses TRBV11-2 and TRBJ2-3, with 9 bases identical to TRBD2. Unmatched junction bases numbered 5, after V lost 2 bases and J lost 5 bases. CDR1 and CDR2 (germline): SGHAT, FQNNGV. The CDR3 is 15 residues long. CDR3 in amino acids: CASSLRVAGVDTQYF. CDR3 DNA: TGTGCCAGCAGCTTAAGAGTAGCGGGGGTAGATACGCAGTATTTT.

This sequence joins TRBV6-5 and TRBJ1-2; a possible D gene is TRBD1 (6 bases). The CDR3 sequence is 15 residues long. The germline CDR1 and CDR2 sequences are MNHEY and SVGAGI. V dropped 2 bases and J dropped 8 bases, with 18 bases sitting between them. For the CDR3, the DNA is TGTGCCAGCAGTTACGGACAGCGAAGCCATCAAGGCTACACCTTC. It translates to CASSYGQRSHQGYTF.

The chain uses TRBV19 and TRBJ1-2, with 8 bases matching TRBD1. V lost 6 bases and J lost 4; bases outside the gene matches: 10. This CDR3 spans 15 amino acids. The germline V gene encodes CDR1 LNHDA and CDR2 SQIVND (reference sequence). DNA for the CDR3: TGTGCCAGTAGATACGCGGACAGGGAGGGCTATGGCTACACCTTC. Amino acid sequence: CASRYADREGYGYTF.

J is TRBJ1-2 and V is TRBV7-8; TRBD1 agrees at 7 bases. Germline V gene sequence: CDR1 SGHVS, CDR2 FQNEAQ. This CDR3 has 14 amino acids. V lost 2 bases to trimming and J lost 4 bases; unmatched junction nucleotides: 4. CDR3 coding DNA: TGTGCCAGCAGCTTATTAAGGGGGCCCTATGGCTACACCTTC. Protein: CASSLLRGPYGYTF.

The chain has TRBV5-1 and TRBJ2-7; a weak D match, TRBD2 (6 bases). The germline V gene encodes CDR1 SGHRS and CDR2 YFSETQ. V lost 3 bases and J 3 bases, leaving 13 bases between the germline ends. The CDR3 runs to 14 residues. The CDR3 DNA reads TGCGCCAGCAGCTCTGGGGACTTCGGCTACGAGCAGTACTTC. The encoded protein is CASSSGDFGYEQYF.

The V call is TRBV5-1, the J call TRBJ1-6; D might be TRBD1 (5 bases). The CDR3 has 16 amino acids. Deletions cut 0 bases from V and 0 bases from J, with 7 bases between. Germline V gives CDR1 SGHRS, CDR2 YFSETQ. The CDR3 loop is CASSLGTLSYNSPLHF. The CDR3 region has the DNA TGCGCCAGCAGCTTGGGGACACTCTCCTATAATTCACCCCTCCACTTT.

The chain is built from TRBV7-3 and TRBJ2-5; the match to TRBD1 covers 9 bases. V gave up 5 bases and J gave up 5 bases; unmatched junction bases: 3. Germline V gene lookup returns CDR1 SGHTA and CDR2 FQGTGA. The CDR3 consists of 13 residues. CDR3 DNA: TGTGCCAGCAGCCGGGACAGGGAGGAGACCCAGTACTTC. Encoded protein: CASSRDREETQYF.

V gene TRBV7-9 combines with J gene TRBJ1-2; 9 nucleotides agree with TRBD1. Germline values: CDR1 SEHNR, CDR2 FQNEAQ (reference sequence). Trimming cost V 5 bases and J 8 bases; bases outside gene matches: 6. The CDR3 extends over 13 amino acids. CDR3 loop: CASSPGTGRGYTF. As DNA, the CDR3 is TGTGCCAGCAGCCCGGGGACAGGGAGAGGCTACACCTTC.

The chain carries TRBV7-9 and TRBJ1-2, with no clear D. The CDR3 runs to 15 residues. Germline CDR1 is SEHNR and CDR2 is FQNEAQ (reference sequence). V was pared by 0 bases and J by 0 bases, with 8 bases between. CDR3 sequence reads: CASSLAFGTNYGYTF. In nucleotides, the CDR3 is TGTGCCAGCAGCTTAGCTTTCGGTACTAACTATGGCTACACCTTC.

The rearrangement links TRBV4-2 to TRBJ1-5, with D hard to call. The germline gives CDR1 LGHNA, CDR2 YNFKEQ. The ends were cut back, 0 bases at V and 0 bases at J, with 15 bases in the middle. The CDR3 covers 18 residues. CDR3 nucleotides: TGTGCCAGCAGCCAAGATCCTGACACCCGTTATAGCAATCAGCCCCAGCATTTT. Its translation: CASSQDPDTRYSNQPQHF.

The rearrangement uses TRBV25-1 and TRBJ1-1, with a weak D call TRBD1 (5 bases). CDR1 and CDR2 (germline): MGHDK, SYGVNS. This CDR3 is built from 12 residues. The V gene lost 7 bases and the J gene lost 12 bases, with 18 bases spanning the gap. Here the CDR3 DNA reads TGTGCCAGCACCCGGGACTACGATCGGACTTTCTTT. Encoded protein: CASTRDYDRTFF.

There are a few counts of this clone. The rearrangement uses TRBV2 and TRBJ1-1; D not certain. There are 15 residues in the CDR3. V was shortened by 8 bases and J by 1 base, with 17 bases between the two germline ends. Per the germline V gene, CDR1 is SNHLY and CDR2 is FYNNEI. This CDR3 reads CASLWSVASNTEAFF. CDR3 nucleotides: TGTGCCAGCTTGTGGTCCGTGGCCTCGAACACTGAAGCTTTCTTT.

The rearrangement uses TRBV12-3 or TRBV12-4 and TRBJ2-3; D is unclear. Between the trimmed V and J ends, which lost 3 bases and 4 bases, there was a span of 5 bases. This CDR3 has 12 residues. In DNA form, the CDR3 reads TGTGCCAGCAGTTTGTCCTCAGATACGCAGTATTTT. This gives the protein CASSLSSDTQYF.

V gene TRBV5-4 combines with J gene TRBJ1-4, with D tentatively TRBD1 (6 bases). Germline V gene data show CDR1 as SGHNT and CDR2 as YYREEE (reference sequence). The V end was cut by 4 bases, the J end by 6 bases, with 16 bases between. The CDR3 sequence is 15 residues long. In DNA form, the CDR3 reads TGTGCCAGCAGCCTAGATTCGTCAGGGGATGAAAAACTGTTTTTT. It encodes CASSLDSSGDEKLFF.

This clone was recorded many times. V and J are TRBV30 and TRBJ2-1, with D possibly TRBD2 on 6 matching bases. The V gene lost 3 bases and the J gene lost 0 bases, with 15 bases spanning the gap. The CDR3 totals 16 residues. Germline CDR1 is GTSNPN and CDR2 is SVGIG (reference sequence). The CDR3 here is CAWRWGGASSYNEQFF. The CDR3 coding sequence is TGTGCCTGGAGATGGGGCGGGGCTAGCTCCTACAATGAGCAGTTCTTC.